The 20 T cell receptor beta chains listed next were all sequenced from one sample in a study of blood T cell repertoires in COVID-19. The repertoire was sequenced with immunoSEQ multiplex PCR; TCRdb's copy has only in-frame clones and lacks some. The sample lists around 140,000 clones, around 87% occurring once. Sequenced input: peripheral blood. The receptors shown here come from a man in his fifties or sixties who had recovered from COVID-19.

Concerning this clone: This sample also contains other DNA sequences that code for the same CDR3. The V gene is TRBV9, the J gene TRBJ1-1; weak D call: TRBD1 (6 bases). CDR1 is SGDLS, CDR2 YYNGEE, per germline. V shed 0 bases and J shed 5 bases, with 11 bases lying between them. The CDR3 contains 14 residues. CDR3: CASSVEGQGTEAFF. CDR3 nucleotide sequence: TGTGCCAGCAGCGTAGAGGGGCAGGGGACTGAAGCTTTCTTT. The variable domain in full, with the rest retrieved from reference TRBV9 and TRBJ1-1, is DSGVTQTPKHLITATGQRVTLRCSPRSGDLSVYWYQQSLDQGLQFLIQYYNGEERAKGNILERFSAQQFPDLHSELNLSSLELGDSALYFCASSVEGQGTEAFFGQGTRLTVV.

The chain uses TRBV19 and TRBJ1-1; 9 bases line up with TRBD1. CDR3 length: 16 amino acids. Germline trimming cut 10 bases from V and 0 bases from J; bases unmatched to any gene: 12. Germline V gene lookup returns CDR1 LNHDA and CDR2 SQIVND (reference sequence). DNA of the CDR3: TGTGCCACCCGGACAGGGGCCCTACCTTTGAACACTGAAGCTTTCTTT. It translates to CATRTGALPLNTEAFF.

The chain employs TRBV10-1 and TRBJ2-3; 7 bases fit TRBD1. V lost 6 bases and J lost 1; bases outside the gene matches: 4. This CDR3 contains 14 residues. Germline-derived CDR1 and CDR2 are WNHNN and SYGVQD (reference sequence). In nucleotides, the CDR3 is TGCGCCAGCAGCCCGGGACAGCGCACAGATACGCAGTATTTT. This codes for CASSPGQRTDTQYF.

This sequence joins TRBV7-8 and TRBJ2-5; possible D gene TRBD2, 5 bases. The CDR3 runs 12 residues. With 5 bases removed from V and 5 bases from J, the gap between germline ends came to 9 bases. The germline gives CDR1 SGHVS, CDR2 FQNEAQ. As DNA, the CDR3 is TGTGCCAGCAGCACTAGTGTCGAGACCCAGTACTTC. It codes for CASSTSVETQYF. Together with reference TRBV7-8 and TRBJ2-5, the CDR3 gives the full variable domain: GAGVSQSPRYKVAKRGQDVALRCDPISGHVSLFWYQQALGQGPEFLTYFQNEAQLDKSGLPSDRFFAERPEGSVSTLKIQRTQQEDSAVYLCASSTSVETQYFGPGTRLLVL.

This sequence joins TRBV19 and TRBJ2-3; tentatively, D is TRBD2 (7 bases). Germline lookup yields CDR1 LNHDA and CDR2 SQIVND (reference sequence). V dropped 6 bases and J dropped 7 bases, with 14 bases sitting between them. This CDR3 spans 13 amino acids. CDR3 in amino acids: CASRSAGANTQYF. As DNA, the CDR3 is TGTGCCAGTAGGTCGGCGGGGGCGAATACGCAGTATTTT.

The chain links TRBV24-1 to TRBJ2-7, with a tentative D call TRBD2 (6 bases). CDR3 size: 17 residues. The ends were cut back, 3 bases at V and 3 bases at J, with 20 bases in the middle. Germline-derived CDR1 and CDR2 are KGHDR and SFDVKD. DNA of the CDR3: TGTGCCACCAGTGATAGGCCGCTGGGGGGACCGTGCTACGAGCAGTACTTC. It yields the protein CATSDRPLGGPCYEQYF.

V gene TRBV6-5 combines with J gene TRBJ1-2; D call uncertain. Trimming removed 6 bases from V and 1 base from J, with 9 bases in between. The germline gives CDR1 MNHEY, CDR2 SVGAGI. This CDR3 spans 13 amino acids. As DNA, the CDR3 is TGTGCCAGCAGCCCCCCCGGTAACTATGGCTACACCTTC. Its translation: CASSPPGNYGYTF.

The J gene is TRBJ1-4, the V gene TRBV7-2; D uncertain. V was shortened by 1 base and J by 0 bases, with 6 bases between the two germline ends. The CDR3 loop spans 15 amino acids. Germline V gives CDR1 SGHTA, CDR2 FQGNSA. The CDR3 sequence is CASSLVTATNEKLFF. CDR3 DNA: TGTGCCAGCAGCTTAGTCACAGCAACTAATGAAAAACTGTTTTTT.

This chain connects TRBV4-2 to TRBJ2-3, with 12 bases identical to TRBD1. CDR1 and CDR2 from the germline V gene are LGHNA and YNFKEQ. V shed 4 bases and J 2 bases; nucleotides not matched to a gene: 1. The CDR3 length is 15 residues. CDR3 in amino acids: CASSPGQGATDTQYF. As DNA, the CDR3 is TGTGCCAGCAGCCCGGGACAGGGGGCCACAGATACGCAGTATTTT.

The chain combines TRBV11-2 with TRBJ1-4; 9 bases align to TRBD1. The CDR3 loop spans 18 amino acids. Germline V gene sequence: CDR1 SGHAT, CDR2 FQNNGV. J gave up 8 bases and V 3 bases, and 16 bases lay outside the gene matches. CDR3 amino acids: CASSFTGGGYSGGEKLFF. The CDR3 bases are TGTGCCAGCAGCTTCACAGGGGGCGGATATTCGGGTGGAGAAAAACTGTTTTTT.

CDR3 residues: CASRSDQETQYF. The DNA for the CDR3 is TGTGCCAGCAGGAGTGATCAAGAGACCCAGTACTTC. The gene calls are TRBV2 and TRBJ2-5; no reliable D call. This CDR3 is 12 amino acids long. CDR1 and CDR2 from the germline V gene are SNHLY and FYNNEI. The ends were cut back, 6 bases at V and 2 bases at J, with 7 bases in the middle.

The chain employs TRBV9 and TRBJ1-4; D might be TRBD1 (6 bases). The CDR3 extends over 16 amino acids. Looked up from germline, CDR1 is SGDLS and CDR2 is YYNGEE. V was pared by 7 bases and J by 2 bases, with 18 bases between. The CDR3 reads CASGDRGAHTNEKLFF. As DNA, the CDR3 is TGTGCCAGCGGCGACCGGGGGGCGCATACTAATGAAAAACTGTTTTTT.

The rearrangement joins TRBV5-1 to TRBJ1-1, with D perhaps TRBD1 (6 bases). CDR3 size: 15 residues. Germline V gene sequence: CDR1 SGHRS, CDR2 YFSETQ. Trimming shortened V by 0 bases and J by 2 bases, and 11 bases separated the two germline ends. Here the CDR3 DNA reads TGCGCCAGCAGCTTGGAACCCAGGGGAAACACTGAAGCTTTCTTT. This sequence encodes CASSLEPRGNTEAFF.

In its sample, this clone was seen once. V usage is TRBV11-1 and J usage is TRBJ2-7; D remains unclear. There are 13 residues in the CDR3. Between the trimmed V and J ends, which lost 0 bases and 2 bases, there was a span of 5 bases. Germline V gene data show CDR1 as SGHAT and CDR2 as FQDESV (reference sequence). The CDR3 region has the DNA TGTGCCAGCAGCTTAGCCACTGCCTACGAGCAGTACTTC. The encoded protein is CASSLATAYEQYF.

This clone was seen a handful of times. V and J are TRBV11-2 and TRBJ2-7; 10 nucleotides line up with TRBD2. This CDR3 is built from 17 residues. V shed 7 bases, J shed 0 bases, and the junction held 12 bases outside the gene matches. The germline CDR1 and CDR2 sequences are SGHAT and FQNNGV. The DNA of the CDR3 is TGTGCCAGCACCCTCAGACCCCTAGCGGGGGACTCCTACGAGCAGTACTTC. It yields the protein CASTLRPLAGDSYEQYF. Full variable domain (missing parts from reference TRBV11-2 and TRBJ2-7): EAGVAQSPRYKIIEKRQSVAFWCNPISGHATLYWYQQILGQGPKLLIQFQNNGVVDDSQLPKDRFSAERLKGVDSTLKIQPAKLEDSAVYLCASTLRPLAGDSYEQYFGPGTRLTVT.

This sequence joins TRBV2 and TRBJ1-2, with D possibly being TRBD1 (6 bases). Trimming took off 6 bases at V and 2 bases at J, with 13 bases between the two ends. This CDR3 contains 14 residues. Germline CDR1 reads SNHLY; CDR2 reads FYNNEI. The DNA of the CDR3 is TGTGCCAGCAGCTTGGACAGATCAAACTATGGCTACACCTTC. Amino acid sequence: CASSLDRSNYGYTF.

This rearrangement joins TRBV18 to TRBJ2-1; 8 nucleotides match TRBD1. The CDR3 has 16 amino acids. After removal of 6 bases from V and 3 bases from J, the junction contained 10 bases not matched to a gene. CDR1 is KGHSH, CDR2 LQKENI, per germline. The CDR3 protein is CASSLVADRDYNEQFF. The CDR3 nucleotides read TGTGCCAGCTCCCTTGTCGCGGACAGGGACTACAATGAGCAGTTCTTC.

The V gene is TRBV5-1, the J gene TRBJ2-2; D gene ambiguous. The germline V gene has CDR1 SGHRS and CDR2 YFSETQ. This CDR3 is built from 15 residues. Trimming removed 0 bases at V and 2 bases at J, with 8 bases between. The CDR3 nucleotides are TGCGCCAGCAGCTTGGGGGCAGGTAACACCGGGGAGCTGTTTTTT. Its translation: CASSLGAGNTGELFF.

This clone showed up just once. The chain employs TRBV28 and TRBJ2-2, with 9 bases aligning to TRBD1. Germline V gene lookup returns CDR1 MDHEN and CDR2 SYDVKM. The CDR3 length is 17 residues. V lost 6 bases and J lost 2; bases outside the gene matches: 10. CDR3 nucleotide sequence: TGTGCCAGCAGCTTAACCCCGGGACAGGGTAACACCGGGGAGCTGTTTTTT. It specifies CASSLTPGQGNTGELFF.

About this clone itself: Distinct nucleotide sequences in the sample also encode this CDR3. V is TRBV9 and J is TRBJ2-7; D is uncertain. Trimming shortened V by 0 bases and J by 0 bases, and 7 bases separated the two germline ends. This CDR3 comprises 14 residues. Germline V gene data show CDR1 as SGDLS and CDR2 as YYNGEE. In DNA, the CDR3 is TGTGCCAGCAGCGTAGTACCGAGCTCCTACGAGCAGTACTTC. Amino acid sequence: CASSVVPSSYEQYF.